What follows describes a single T cell receptor beta chain. The method was immunoSEQ multiplex PCR; TCRdb's version includes in-frame clones alone and lacks a portion of them. The data hold approximately 150,000 clones, with roughly 80% observed a single time. This sample is drawn from a study of blood T cell repertoires in COVID-19. On the study more broadly: COVID-19 samples collected from the United States, Italy and Spain covered acute and convalescent phases. T cells, B-cell-depleted T cells, or PBMCs supplied cDNA or gDNA.

The TCR comes from a man between 60 and 75 years old with acute or convalescent COVID-19. Sequenced material: peripheral blood.

The CDR3 coding sequence is TGCGCCAGCAGCTTGGCCACTAACTACAATGAGCAGTTCTTC. Translated: CASSLATNYNEQFF. The gene calls are TRBV5-1 and TRBJ2-1; D unresolved. The CDR3 has 14 amino acids. CDR1 and CDR2 (germline): SGHRS, YFSETQ. Trimming cost V 0 bases and J 3 bases, with 7 bases left between them.